Shown below are 3 T cell receptor beta chains from a single sample sequenced in a study of cytomegalovirus exposure and HLA in healthy donors. PCR involved 60 Vbeta and 13 Jbeta primers. Method: immunoSEQ multiplex PCR; TCRdb's copy keeps in-frame clones and lacks some. The data show approximately 150,000 clones, with around 67% seen just once and 3.5% to 5% held by the top ten. Sequencing was carried out using PBMCs. The receptors derive from a woman under 30 in good health and CMV-seropositive.

The chain employs TRBV25-1 and TRBJ1-6; D is unresolved. This CDR3 contains 17 residues. V dropped 0 bases and J dropped 0 bases, with 9 bases sitting between them. The germline CDR1 and CDR2 sequences are MGHDK and SYGVNS. CDR3 amino acids: CASSEYQWSSYNSPLHF. The CDR3 bases are TGTGCCAGCAGTGAATACCAGTGGAGCTCCTATAATTCACCCCTCCACTTT.

This chain's CDR3 is CSVGTGVDEQFF. CDR3 sequence (DNA): TGCAGCGTAGGAACAGGGGTCGATGAGCAGTTCTTC. The rearrangement joins TRBV29-1 to TRBJ2-1; 7 positions match TRBD1. This CDR3 is built from 12 residues. CDR1 and CDR2 from the germline V gene are SQVTM and ANQGSEA. The V gene end was trimmed by 6 bases and the J gene end by 8 bases; junction bases not matched to a gene: 7.

The chain employs TRBV13 and TRBJ1-1, with D perhaps matching TRBD1 (5 bases). The CDR3 runs 15 residues. Germline lookup yields CDR1 PRHDT and CDR2 FYEKMQ (reference sequence). Deletions cut 7 bases from V and 4 bases from J, with 19 bases between. The CDR3 reads CASTDLGTGGTEAFF. The CDR3 DNA is TGTGCCAGCACCGACCTAGGGACCGGGGGCACTGAAGCTTTCTTT. Full variable domain (outside the CDR3, taken from reference TRBV13 and TRBJ1-1): AAGVIQSPRHLIKEKRETATLKCYPIPRHDTVYWYQQGPGQDPQFLISFYEKMQSDKGSIPDRFSAQQFSDYHSELNMSSLELGDSALYFCASTDLGTGGTEAFFGQGTRLTVV.